The TCR beta chain described here comes from a study of CD8+ T cells in alopecia areata. Overall study findings and caveats: Significant decreases in scalp clonality and expanded CD8+ clones followed tofacitinib treatment. Scalp and blood samples kept many expanded lesional clones throughout tofacitinib. TCR sharing was clearer in mice than between patients, perhaps partly owing to patient HLA diversity.

RNA, once extracted, was reverse transcribed into cDNA for use as the sequencing template. Sequencing used immunoSEQ multiplex PCR; TCRdb keeps in-frame clones, though not all of them. Altogether about 200,000 clones are present, around 66% being singletons, with the ten largest covering 3.5% to 5%. Germline V gene data show CDR1 as SGHRS and CDR2 as YFSETQ. This CDR3 is built from 14 residues. V lost 4 bases and J 3 bases, leaving 12 bases between the germline ends. Note on this clone: The target antigen is unknown.

The sample's treatment: oral pan-JAK inhibitor, 5-10 mg twice daily. This TCR came from a human donor with alopecia areata. The material was CD4+ T cells sorted from blood, obtained at week 4, from a patient treated with tofacitinib. The rearrangement joins TRBV5-1 to TRBJ2-3; no clear D. The chain's CDR3 is CASSIGPGTDTQYF. As DNA, the CDR3 is TGCGCCAGCAGCATCGGACCGGGTACAGATACGCAGTATTTT.